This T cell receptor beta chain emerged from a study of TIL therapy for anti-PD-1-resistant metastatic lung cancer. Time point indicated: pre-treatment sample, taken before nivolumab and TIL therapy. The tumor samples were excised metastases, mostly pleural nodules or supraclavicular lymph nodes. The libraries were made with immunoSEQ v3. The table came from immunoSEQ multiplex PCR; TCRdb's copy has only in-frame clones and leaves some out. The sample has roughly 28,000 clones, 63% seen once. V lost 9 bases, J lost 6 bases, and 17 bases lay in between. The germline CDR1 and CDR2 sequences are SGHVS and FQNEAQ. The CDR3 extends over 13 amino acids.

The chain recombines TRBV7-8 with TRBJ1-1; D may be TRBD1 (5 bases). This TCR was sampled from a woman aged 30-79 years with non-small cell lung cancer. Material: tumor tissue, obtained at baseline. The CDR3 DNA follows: TGTGCCAGTGCTGCCCCAGGGAAAGCTGAAGCTTTCTTT. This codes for CASAAPGKAEAFF.